This TCR beta chain was identified during a study of neoadjuvant anti-PD-1 for oral cavity cancer. The overall study: Before surgery, most patients got three to four biweekly 3 mg/kg nivolumab doses. Patients without progression received a fourth nivolumab dose around day 43, then surgical resection on days 50-56.

Time point specified: after neoadjuvant nivolumab, at surgical resection. PBMCs were not maintained or expanded in culture before analysis. General study findings and limits: Higher pretreatment Treg/Th17 ratios tracked higher pretreatment blood clonality.

Assay: immunoSEQ multiplex PCR; the TCRdb copy retains only in-frame clones and omits some. The sample consists of 9,500 to 15,000 clones, 71% of them appearing once. For this clone: Its specificity is unknown.

In germline, CDR1 is SGHTA, CDR2 FQGNSA. The CDR3 is 16 residues long. The germline V and J ends were trimmed by 4 bases and 0 bases, with 14 bases remaining between them. This chain uses TRBV7-2 with TRBJ2-3; D ambiguous. This clonotype originated in a person aged 35-79 years with oral cavity squamous cell carcinoma. The sample in question was PBMCs, obtained after nivolumab (anti-PD-1) treatment. CDR3 nucleotides: TGTGCCAGCAGCTATCAGGCCAGGATGAGCACAGATACGCAGTATTTT. This gives the protein CASSYQARMSTDTQYF.